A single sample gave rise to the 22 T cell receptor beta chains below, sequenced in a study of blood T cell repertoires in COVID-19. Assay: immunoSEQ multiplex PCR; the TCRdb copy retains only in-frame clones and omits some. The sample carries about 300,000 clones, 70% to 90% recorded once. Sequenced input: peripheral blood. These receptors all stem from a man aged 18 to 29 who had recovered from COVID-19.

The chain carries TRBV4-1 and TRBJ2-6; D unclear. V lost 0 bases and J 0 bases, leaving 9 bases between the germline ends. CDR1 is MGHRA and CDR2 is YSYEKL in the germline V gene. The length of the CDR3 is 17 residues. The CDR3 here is CASSQDGVISGANVLTF. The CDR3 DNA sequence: TGCGCCAGCAGCCAAGATGGAGTAATCTCTGGGGCCAACGTCCTGACTTTC.

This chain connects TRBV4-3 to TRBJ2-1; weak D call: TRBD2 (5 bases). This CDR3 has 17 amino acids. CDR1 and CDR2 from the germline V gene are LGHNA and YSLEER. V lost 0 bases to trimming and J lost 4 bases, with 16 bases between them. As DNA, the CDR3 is TGCGCCAGCAGCCAAGATCTGTCCGGGATTGGGTACAATGAGCAGTTCTTC. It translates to CASSQDLSGIGYNEQFF.

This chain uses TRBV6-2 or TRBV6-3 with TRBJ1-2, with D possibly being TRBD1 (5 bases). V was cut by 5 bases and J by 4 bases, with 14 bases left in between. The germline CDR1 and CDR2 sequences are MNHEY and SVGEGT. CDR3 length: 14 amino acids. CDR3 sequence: CASSTLQGSYGYTF. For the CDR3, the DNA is TGTGCCAGCAGTACCCTTCAGGGTAGCTATGGCTACACCTTC.

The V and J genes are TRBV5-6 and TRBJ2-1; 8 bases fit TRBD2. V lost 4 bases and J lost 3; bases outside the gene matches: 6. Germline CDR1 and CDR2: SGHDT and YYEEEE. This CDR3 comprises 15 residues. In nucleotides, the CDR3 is TGTGCCAGCAGCCTAAGCGGGGGCCACTACAATGAGCAGTTCTTC. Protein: CASSLSGGHYNEQFF.

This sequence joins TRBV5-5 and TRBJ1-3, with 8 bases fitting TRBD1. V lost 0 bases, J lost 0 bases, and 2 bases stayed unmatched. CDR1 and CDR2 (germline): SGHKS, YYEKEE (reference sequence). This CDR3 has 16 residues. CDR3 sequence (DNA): TGTGCCAGCAGCTTGGGCGGGACAGGCTCTGGAAACACCATATATTTT. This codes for CASSLGGTGSGNTIYF. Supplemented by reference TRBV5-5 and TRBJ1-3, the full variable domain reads DAGVTQSPTHLIKTRGQQVTLRCSPISGHKSVSWYQQVLGQGPQFIFQYYEKEERGRGNFPDRFSARQFPNYSSELNVNALLLGDSALYLCASSLGGTGSGNTIYFGEGSWLTVV.

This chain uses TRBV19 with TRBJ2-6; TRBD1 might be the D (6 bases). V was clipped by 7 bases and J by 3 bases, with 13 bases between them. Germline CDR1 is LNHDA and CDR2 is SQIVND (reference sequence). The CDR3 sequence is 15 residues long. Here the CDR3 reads CASKQGSGGANVLTF. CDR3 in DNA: TGTGCCAGTAAACAGGGTAGTGGTGGGGCCAACGTCCTGACTTTC.

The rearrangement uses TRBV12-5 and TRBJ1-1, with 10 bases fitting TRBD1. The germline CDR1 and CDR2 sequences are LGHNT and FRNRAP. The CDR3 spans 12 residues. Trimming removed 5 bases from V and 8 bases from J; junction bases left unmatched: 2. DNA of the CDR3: TGTGCTAGTGGTGTGGACAGGGGGGAAGCTTTCTTT. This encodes CASGVDRGEAFF.

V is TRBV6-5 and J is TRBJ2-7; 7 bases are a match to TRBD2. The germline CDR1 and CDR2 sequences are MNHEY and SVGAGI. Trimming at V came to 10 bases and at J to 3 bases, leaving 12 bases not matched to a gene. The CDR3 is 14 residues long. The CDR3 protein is CAISAGSQGYEQYF. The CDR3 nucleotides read TGTGCCATCTCAGCGGGGAGTCAAGGCTACGAGCAGTACTTC.

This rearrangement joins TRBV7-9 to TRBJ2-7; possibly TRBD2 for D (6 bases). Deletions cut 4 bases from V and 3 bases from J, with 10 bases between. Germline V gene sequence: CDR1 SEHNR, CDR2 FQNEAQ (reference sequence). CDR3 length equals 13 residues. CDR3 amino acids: CASSSGVFYEQYF. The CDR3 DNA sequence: TGTGCCAGCAGCTCGGGAGTATTCTACGAGCAGTACTTC.

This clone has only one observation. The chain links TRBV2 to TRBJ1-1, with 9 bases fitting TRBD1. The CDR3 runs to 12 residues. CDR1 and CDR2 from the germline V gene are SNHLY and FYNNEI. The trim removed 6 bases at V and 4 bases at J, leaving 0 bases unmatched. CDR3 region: CASRTGGTEAFF. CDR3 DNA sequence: TGTGCCAGCAGGACAGGGGGCACTGAAGCTTTCTTT.

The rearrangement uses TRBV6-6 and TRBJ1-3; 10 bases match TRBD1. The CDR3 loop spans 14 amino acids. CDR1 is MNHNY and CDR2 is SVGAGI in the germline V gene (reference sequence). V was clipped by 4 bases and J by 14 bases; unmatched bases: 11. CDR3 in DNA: TGTGCCAGCAGTTCGACAGGGGGCAGGCGGTTCGTATATTTT. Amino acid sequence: CASSSTGGRRFVYF.

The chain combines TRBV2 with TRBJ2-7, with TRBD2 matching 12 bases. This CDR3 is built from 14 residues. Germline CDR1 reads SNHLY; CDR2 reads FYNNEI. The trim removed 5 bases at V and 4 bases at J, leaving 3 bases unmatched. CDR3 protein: CASSMTSGSYEQYF. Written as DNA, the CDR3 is TGTGCCAGCAGTATGACTAGCGGGAGTTACGAGCAGTACTTC.

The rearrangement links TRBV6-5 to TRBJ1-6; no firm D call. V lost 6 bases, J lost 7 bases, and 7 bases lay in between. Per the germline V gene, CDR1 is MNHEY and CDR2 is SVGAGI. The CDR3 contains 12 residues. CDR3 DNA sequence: TGTGCCAGCAGCACCAGAAATTCACCCCTCCACTTT. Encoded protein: CASSTRNSPLHF.

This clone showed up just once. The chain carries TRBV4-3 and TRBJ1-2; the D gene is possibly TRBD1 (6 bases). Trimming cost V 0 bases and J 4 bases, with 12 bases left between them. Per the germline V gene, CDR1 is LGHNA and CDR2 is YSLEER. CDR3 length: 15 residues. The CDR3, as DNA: TGCGCCAGCAGCCAAGATTGGGGGGGCGCCTATGGCTACACCTTC. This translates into CASSQDWGGAYGYTF.

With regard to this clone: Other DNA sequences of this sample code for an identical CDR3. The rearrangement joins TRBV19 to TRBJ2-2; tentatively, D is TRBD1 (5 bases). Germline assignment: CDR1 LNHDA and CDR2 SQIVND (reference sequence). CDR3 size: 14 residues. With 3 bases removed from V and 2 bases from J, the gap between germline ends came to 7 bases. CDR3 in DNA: TGTGCCAGTAGTATTGGACAAAACACCGGGGAGCTGTTTTTT. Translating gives CASSIGQNTGELFF. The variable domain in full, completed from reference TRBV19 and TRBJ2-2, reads DGGITQSPKYLFRKEGQNVTLSCEQNLNHDAMYWYRQDPGQGLRLIYYSQIVNDFQKGDIAEGYSVSREKKESFPLTVTSAQKNPTAFYLCASSIGQNTGELFFGEGSRLTVL.

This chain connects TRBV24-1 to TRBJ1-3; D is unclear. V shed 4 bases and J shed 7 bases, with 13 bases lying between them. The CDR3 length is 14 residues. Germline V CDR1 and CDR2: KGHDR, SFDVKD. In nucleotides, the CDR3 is TGTGCCACCAGTGACCCGCCCCCCGGTAACACCATATATTTT. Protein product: CATSDPPPGNTIYF.

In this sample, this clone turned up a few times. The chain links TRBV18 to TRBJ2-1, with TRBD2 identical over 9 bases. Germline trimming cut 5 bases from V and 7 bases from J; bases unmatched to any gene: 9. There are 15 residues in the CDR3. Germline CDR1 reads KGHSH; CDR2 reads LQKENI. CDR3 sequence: CASSSGLALSNEQFF. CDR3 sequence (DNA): TGTGCCAGCTCATCCGGACTAGCGTTAAGTAATGAGCAGTTCTTC.

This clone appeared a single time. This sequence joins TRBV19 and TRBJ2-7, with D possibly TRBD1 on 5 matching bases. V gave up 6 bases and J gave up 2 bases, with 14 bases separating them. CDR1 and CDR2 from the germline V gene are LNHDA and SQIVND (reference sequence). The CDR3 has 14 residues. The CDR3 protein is CASSPKGVPYEQYF. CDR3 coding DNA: TGTGCCAGTAGCCCTAAAGGGGTCCCCTACGAGCAGTACTTC.

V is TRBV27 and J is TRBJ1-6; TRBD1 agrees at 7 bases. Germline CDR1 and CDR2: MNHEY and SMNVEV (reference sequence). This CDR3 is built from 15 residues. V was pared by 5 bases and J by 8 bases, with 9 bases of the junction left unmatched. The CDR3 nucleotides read TGTGCCAGCAGTCCAAGACAGGGAAGTTATTCACCCCTCCACTTT. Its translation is CASSPRQGSYSPLHF.

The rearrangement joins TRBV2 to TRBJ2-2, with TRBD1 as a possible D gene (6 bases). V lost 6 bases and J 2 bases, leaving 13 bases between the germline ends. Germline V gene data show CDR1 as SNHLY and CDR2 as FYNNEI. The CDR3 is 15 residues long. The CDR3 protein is CASRARDINTGELFF. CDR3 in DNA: TGTGCCAGCAGAGCCCGGGACATAAACACCGGGGAGCTGTTTTTT.

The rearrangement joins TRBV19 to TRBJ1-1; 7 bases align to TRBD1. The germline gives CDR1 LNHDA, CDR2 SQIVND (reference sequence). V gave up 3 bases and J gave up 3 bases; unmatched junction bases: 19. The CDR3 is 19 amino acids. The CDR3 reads CASSIFGLARGGQDTEAFF. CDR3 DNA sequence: TGTGCCAGTAGTATTTTTGGACTCGCTCGAGGGGGCCAGGACACTGAAGCTTTCTTT.

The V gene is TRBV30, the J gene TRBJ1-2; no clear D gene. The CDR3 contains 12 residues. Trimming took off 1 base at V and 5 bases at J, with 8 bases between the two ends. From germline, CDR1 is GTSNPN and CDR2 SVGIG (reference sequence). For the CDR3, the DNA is TGTGCCTGGAGTGCGGTGTCATATGGCTACACCTTC. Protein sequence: CAWSAVSYGYTF. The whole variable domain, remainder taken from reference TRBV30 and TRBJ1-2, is SQTIHQWPATLVQPVGSPLSLECTVEGTSNPNLYWYRQAAGRGLQLLFYSVGIGQISSEVPQNLSASRPQDRQFILSSKKLLLSDSGFYLCAWSAVSYGYTFGSGTRLTVV.